These 14 T cell receptor beta chains share one sample of origin, sequenced in a study of shared clonotypes between healthy human individuals (dated by TCRdb to the early 2020s). CD8 naive samples were CD45RO-negative cells positively selected for CCR7, giving a CD45RA+CCR7+ population that excluded TemRA cells. The receptor library was made with the immunoSEQ multiplex PCR assay. TCRdb stores this immuneACCESS table with in-frame sequences only. Part of the clones is absent; in the studies checked, under half of the shortfall reflects unresolved V genes, and no reason is known for the rest. The sample data list around 1,900,000 clones, and around 93% of these were observed just once. Of the sample, more than 1.5% falls within the top ten clones. Material for sequencing was naive CD8+ T cells from PBMCs. What this sample's cell subset or site label stands for: CD45RA+CCR7+. These receptors were collected from a man between 18 and 29 years old in good health. Some clones in this sample may be carry-over from other donors' samples.

The chain combines TRBV6-1 with TRBJ1-2; no reliable D call. Between the trimmed V and J ends, which lost 1 base and 6 bases, there was a span of 9 bases. The germline V gene has CDR1 MNHNS and CDR2 SASEGT. This CDR3 has 13 amino acids. This CDR3 is CASSEVGKDGYTF. Here the CDR3 DNA reads TGTGCCAGCAGTGAAGTGGGGAAAGATGGCTACACCTTC.

This rearrangement joins TRBV7-9 to TRBJ2-1, with TRBD2 matching 10 bases. V gave up 6 bases and J gave up 9 bases; unmatched junction bases: 8. The germline CDR1 and CDR2 sequences are SEHNR and FQNEAQ (reference sequence). This CDR3 is 14 amino acids long. CDR3 nucleotide sequence: TGTGCCAGCAGGACGAGCGGGAGGGCCAGTGAGCAGTTCTTC. It is translated as CASRTSGRASEQFF.

The rearrangement joins TRBV7-9 to TRBJ2-7, with a tentative D call TRBD1 (6 bases). The V gene's germline CDR1 is SEHNR and CDR2 FQNEAQ (reference sequence). CDR3 length equals 14 residues. V lost 5 bases to trimming and J lost 3 bases, with 14 bases between them. CDR3 sequence (DNA): TGTGCCAGCAGCCCACCGGGACACCACTACGAGCAGTACTTC. Translation gives CASSPPGHHYEQYF.

This clone was found once. The chain couples TRBV27 to TRBJ2-1; TRBD1 aligns across 7 bases. Germline-derived CDR1 and CDR2 are MNHEY and SMNVEV (reference sequence). CDR3 length equals 16 residues. Germline trimming cut 4 bases from V and 6 bases from J; bases unmatched to any gene: 12. CDR3 residues: CASSYQGGAWANEQFF. The CDR3 bases are TGTGCCAGCAGTTATCAAGGGGGCGCATGGGCCAATGAGCAGTTCTTC.

Details on this clone: This sample also contains other DNA sequences that code for the same CDR3. The rearrangement links TRBV15 to TRBJ2-3; 8 bases are shared with TRBD2. Germline lookup yields CDR1 LNHNV and CDR2 YYDKDF (reference sequence). The V gene end was trimmed by 1 base and the J gene end by 1 base; junction bases not matched to a gene: 1. The CDR3 extends over 15 amino acids. CDR3 coding DNA: TGTGCCACCAGCAGAGGAGCGGGAGGCACAGATACGCAGTATTTT. Translation gives CATSRGAGGTDTQYF.

The J gene is TRBJ2-1, the V gene TRBV28; perhaps D is TRBD1 or TRBD2 (5 bases each). V was pared by 3 bases and J by 2 bases, with 14 bases between. Per the germline V gene, CDR1 is MDHEN and CDR2 is SYDVKM. CDR3 length equals 16 residues. This CDR3 is CASSFVGELAYNEQFF. The DNA of the CDR3 is TGTGCCAGCAGTTTCGTGGGGGAACTGGCCTACAATGAGCAGTTCTTC.

V usage is TRBV27 and J usage is TRBJ1-4; D unresolved. From germline, CDR1 is MNHEY and CDR2 SMNVEV (reference sequence). V was trimmed by 6 bases and J by 0 bases, leaving 17 bases between them. The CDR3 runs 17 residues. Written as DNA, the CDR3 is TGTGCCAGCAGCCCGTGGACGGGAGAGGCAACTAATGAAAAACTGTTTTTT. The encoded protein is CASSPWTGEATNEKLFF.

The DNA for the CDR3 is TGTGCCAGCAGCCCCTTTACAGATACGCAGTATTTT. Residues: CASSPFTDTQYF. This chain joins TRBV7-6 and TRBJ2-3; D remains ambiguous. Per germline, CDR1 SGHVS and CDR2 FNYEAQ. V was trimmed by 5 bases and J by 3 bases, leaving 6 bases between them. This CDR3 is 12 amino acids long.

This clone has a single count. V and J are TRBV11-2 and TRBJ2-3; 11 bases are shared with TRBD2. Germline values: CDR1 SGHAT, CDR2 FQNNGV. J lost 0 bases, V lost 5 bases, and 13 bases had no gene match. The CDR3 extends over 19 amino acids. This chain's CDR3 is CASSNPGTSGLSSTDTQYF. CDR3 coding DNA: TGTGCCAGCAGCAACCCCGGGACTAGCGGTCTTTCTAGCACAGATACGCAGTATTTT.

With respect to this clone: Additional DNA sequences in this sample encode the identical CDR3. The chain has TRBV7-3 and TRBJ1-1; D might be TRBD1 (6 bases). The ends were cut back, 1 base at V and 1 base at J, with 10 bases in the middle. Germline V gives CDR1 SGHTA, CDR2 FQGTGA. The CDR3 extends over 15 amino acids. CDR3 amino acids: CASSLIRGRNTEAFF. The CDR3 DNA is TGTGCCAGCAGCTTAATCAGGGGAAGGAACACTGAAGCTTTCTTT.

The genes are TRBV27 and TRBJ2-7; D possibly uses TRBD1 or TRBD2 (6 bases each). The germline gives CDR1 MNHEY, CDR2 SMNVEV (reference sequence). The CDR3 consists of 14 residues. Trimming removed 5 bases from V and 3 bases from J, with 14 bases in between. CDR3 loop: CASSPTKGGYEQYF. CDR3 sequence (DNA): TGTGCCAGCAGTCCAACGAAGGGGGGCTACGAGCAGTACTTC.

As to this clone: Its ends do not fully match the called genes, so a read error is possible. The gene calls are TRBV6-1 and TRBJ2-3; D gene ambiguous. CDR1 and CDR2 from the germline V gene are MNHNS and SASEGT. This CDR3 contains 12 residues. CDR3 in amino acids: CASSEGAPSVEF. The CDR3 DNA is TGTGCCAGCAGTGAAGGGGCCCCAAGCGTAGAGTTT.

V is TRBV9 and J is TRBJ1-2; a weak D match, TRBD1 (5 bases). V lost 3 bases and J 4 bases, leaving 19 bases between the germline ends. CDR1 is SGDLS, CDR2 YYNGEE, per germline. This CDR3 is built from 16 residues. CDR3 in amino acids: CASSDQRGPVAYGYTF. DNA for the CDR3: TGTGCCAGCAGCGACCAGAGGGGACCGGTTGCCTATGGCTACACCTTC.

The chain couples TRBV6-1 to TRBJ2-5; 12 nucleotides align to TRBD2. Germline V gives CDR1 MNHNS, CDR2 SASEGT. The trim removed 2 bases at V and 1 base at J, leaving 8 bases unmatched. The CDR3 sequence is 18 residues long. In nucleotides, the CDR3 is TGTGCCAGCAGTGAATATTGGACTAGCGGGGAGGGCCAAGAGACCCAGTACTTC. It encodes CASSEYWTSGEGQETQYF.